The clone carrying this T cell receptor (beta chain) was observed a few times. The sample is drawn from a study of blood T cells in healthy people across ages. The authors ran a second PCR of about 6 to 11 cycles using a sample-barcoded 5' primer and a J-beta primer mix. TCRdb passed the 5' RACE reads through MiXCR, listing each CDR3 protein once. Altogether 380,000 or so distinct CDR3 sequences are present, approximately 51% being singletons, with the ten largest covering 45% to 55%. J lost 6 bases, V lost 4 bases, and 11 bases had no gene match. Germline assignment: CDR1 SGHRS and CDR2 YFSETQ. This CDR3 region has 16 residues.

Material: blood. This TCR was sampled from a man between 60 and 75 years old in good health. This chain links TRBV5-1 with TRBJ2-1; 9 bases match TRBD1. CDR3 nucleotide sequence: TGCGCCAGCAGCCCGAACCTACCGGGACAGGGCAATGAGCAGTTCTTC. Translated, it gives CASSPNLPGQGNEQFF.